This TCR beta chain originates from a study of T cells in Graves' hyperthyroidism and ophthalmopathy. Study background: The authors collected peripheral blood at initial diagnosis, before any treatment.

Details on this clonotype: Sequence at one end of the junction differs from germline and may be a read error.

For ophthalmopathy patients, the Clinical Activity Score was at least 3 and the NOSPECS grade at least 4; duration was under 3 months. Orbital computed tomography, thyroid ultrasound, serum thyroxine and TRAb, and clinical symptoms together informed the diagnoses. Germline values: CDR1 SGHRS, CDR2 YFSETQ. The CDR3 length is 13 residues. Amplification of TCR beta CDR3 regions was performed using RNA transcripts as template. The TCR CDR3 was amplified in a first-round RT-PCR using the HTBI primer set. MiXCR, run by TCRdb on the multiplex PCR reads, gives a single entry per CDR3 protein. The sample lists about 290,000 distinct CDR3 sequences, about 17% occurring once.

This chain links TRBV5-1 with TRBJ1-1; D remains unclear. Material: blood. This TCR was recovered from a woman aged 55-75 years with Graves' ophthalmopathy. CDR3 amino acids: CAGSLGMNTEAFF. The CDR3 DNA sequence: TGCGCCGGCAGCTTAGGGATGAACACTGAAGCTTTCTTT.